Listed below are T cell receptor beta chains from one sample, sequenced in a study of vaccination effects on CD4 cells after COVID-19. Their target antigens are unknown. Clones were read by immunoSEQ multiplex PCR, and TCRdb kept only the in-frame ones, dropping some. The sample lists around 56,000 clones; more than 60% were seen once. The source material was CD4+ T cells from PBMCs cultured without peptide, sampled before COVID-19 vaccination. All receptors come from a human donor who received a COVID-19 vaccine. CDR3s include the opening cysteine and the closing phenylalanine or tryptophan. The D gene is left open where the match is weak. Clone size is not always given. Where it is, it says once, few, many or a class for expanded clones.

j_call: TRBJ1-6
v_call: TRBV28
clone_size: -
d_call: -
cdr3_nt: TGTGCCAGCTCCTTGGACAGATTGAATAATTCACCCCTCCACTTT
cdr3_aa: CASSLDRLNNSPLHF

j_call: TRBJ1-5
v_call: TRBV18
clone_size: -
d_call: -
cdr3_nt: TGTGCCAGCTCGTCCGGGACAAAGAATCAGCCCCAGCATTTT
cdr3_aa: CASSSGTKNQPQHF

j_call: TRBJ1-6
v_call: TRBV7-8
clone_size: -
d_call: -
cdr3_nt: TGTGCCAGCAACCCCCAGGGGCCGAATTCACCCCTCCACTTT
cdr3_aa: CASNPQGPNSPLHF

j_call: TRBJ1-6
v_call: TRBV14
clone_size: -
d_call: -
cdr3_nt: TGTGCCAGCAGCCTGGGAGGGGTTTCACCCCTCCACTTT
cdr3_aa: CASSLGGVSPLHF

j_call: TRBJ1-1
v_call: TRBV6-6
clone_size: -
d_call: -
cdr3_nt: TGTGCCAGCAGTTACAGCGGATCGAACACTGAAGCTTTCTTT
cdr3_aa: CASSYSGSNTEAFF

j_call: TRBJ1-1
v_call: TRBV30
clone_size: -
d_call: TRBD1
cdr3_nt: TGTGCCTGGAGCAGGGACAGGGCAATTGAAGCTTTCTTT
cdr3_aa: CAWSRDRAIEAFF

j_call: TRBJ1-2
v_call: TRBV10-1
clone_size: few
d_call: -
cdr3_nt: TGCGCCAGCAGTGAGGGGAGAGGAAGGGATGGCTACACCTTC
cdr3_aa: CASSEGRGRDGYTF

j_call: TRBJ2-5
v_call: TRBV5-4
clone_size: once
d_call: TRBD2
cdr3_nt: TGTGCCAGCAGCTTCGGACTAGCGGGGGGTGAGACCCAGTACTTC
cdr3_aa: CASSFGLAGGETQYF

j_call: TRBJ1-4
v_call: TRBV6-6
clone_size: -
d_call: -
cdr3_nt: TGTGCCAGCAGGGGGGGGGAAAAACTGTTTTTT
cdr3_aa: CASRGGEKLFF

j_call: TRBJ2-3
v_call: TRBV18
clone_size: -
d_call: TRBD1
cdr3_nt: TGTGCCAGCTCACCACAACAGGGGGCAAGGGATACGCAGTATTTT
cdr3_aa: CASSPQQGARDTQYF

j_call: TRBJ1-1
v_call: TRBV19
clone_size: -
d_call: -
cdr3_nt: TGTGCCAGTAGTCCTGTGTCGAACACTGAAGCTTTCTTT
cdr3_aa: CASSPVSNTEAFF

j_call: TRBJ2-6
v_call: TRBV5-1
clone_size: -
d_call: -
cdr3_nt: TGCGCCAGCAGCCCCGGTGCATCTGGGGCCAACGTCCTGACTTTC
cdr3_aa: CASSPGASGANVLTF

j_call: TRBJ2-1
v_call: TRBV9
clone_size: -
d_call: TRBD2
cdr3_nt: TGTGCCAGCAGCGCTAGCGGGGGGGCCGGACCCTACAATGAGCAGTTCTTC
cdr3_aa: CASSASGGAGPYNEQFF

j_call: TRBJ1-6
v_call: TRBV2
clone_size: few
d_call: -
cdr3_nt: TGTGCCAGCAGTGAAAGACCCCTCGTGCCCCTCCACTTT
cdr3_aa: CASSERPLVPLHF

j_call: TRBJ2-5
v_call: TRBV7-9
clone_size: -
d_call: TRBD2
cdr3_nt: TGTGCCAGCAGCCCTTGGGCTAGCGGGGGACAAGAGACCCAGTACTTC
cdr3_aa: CASSPWASGGQETQYF

j_call: TRBJ1-5
v_call: TRBV28
clone_size: -
d_call: TRBD1
cdr3_nt: TGTGCCACCCGACAGGGGGCCGGCAATCAGCCCCAGCATTTT
cdr3_aa: CATRQGAGNQPQHF

j_call: TRBJ2-5
v_call: TRBV6-1
clone_size: -
d_call: TRBD2
cdr3_nt: TGTGCCAGCAGTGAAGGGAGCGGGGGGGCTAGTAGGGAGACCCAGTACTTC
cdr3_aa: CASSEGSGGASRETQYF

j_call: TRBJ2-2
v_call: TRBV6-6
clone_size: -
d_call: TRBD2
cdr3_nt: TGTGCCAGCAGTTCCCCGGGGGGGAGGGGGGAGCTGTTTTTT
cdr3_aa: CASSSPGGRGELFF

j_call: TRBJ1-5
v_call: TRBV6-5
clone_size: -
d_call: -
cdr3_nt: TGTGCCAGCAGTCCGGGGAATAGCAATCAGCCCCAGCATTTT
cdr3_aa: CASSPGNSNQPQHF

j_call: TRBJ2-2
v_call: TRBV25-1
clone_size: -
d_call: TRBD1
cdr3_nt: TGTGCCAGCAGTGAAGCTCCAGGGGGCGTCACCGGGGAGCTGTTTTTT
cdr3_aa: CASSEAPGGVTGELFF

j_call: TRBJ2-5
v_call: TRBV19
clone_size: once
d_call: -
cdr3_nt: TGTGCCAGTAGTTTAACCCCCCTCCAAGAGACCCAGTACTTC
cdr3_aa: CASSLTPLQETQYF

j_call: TRBJ1-4
v_call: TRBV28
clone_size: -
d_call: -
cdr3_nt: TGTGCCAGCAGTTTAGCGGCGGTTAGGGAAAAACTGTTTTTT
cdr3_aa: CASSLAAVREKLFF

j_call: TRBJ1-5
v_call: TRBV15
clone_size: -
d_call: TRBD1
cdr3_nt: TGTGCCACCAGCAGATACTCTACAGGGGGCACCGTTGGTAGGCCCCAGCATTTT
cdr3_aa: CATSRYSTGGTVGRPQHF

j_call: TRBJ1-6
v_call: TRBV3-1/TRBV3-2
clone_size: few
d_call: -
cdr3_nt: TGTGCCAGCAGCCCCTTGAACCCTCAGAATTCACCCCTCCACTTT
cdr3_aa: CASSPLNPQNSPLHF

j_call: TRBJ1-3
v_call: TRBV28
clone_size: -
d_call: -
cdr3_nt: TGTGCCAGCAGTTGGCTGGGGGTAACCCCCAACTCTGGAAACACCATATATTTT
cdr3_aa: CASSWLGVTPNSGNTIYF

j_call: TRBJ1-1
v_call: TRBV10-3
clone_size: -
d_call: -
cdr3_nt: TGTGCCCTTCGAGCCGATCCGGAGACTGAAGCTTTCTTT
cdr3_aa: CALRADPETEAFF

j_call: TRBJ2-5
v_call: TRBV28
clone_size: -
d_call: -
cdr3_nt: TGTGCCAGCAGTTTCCGGGGCGGTGAGACCCAGTACTTC
cdr3_aa: CASSFRGGETQYF

j_call: TRBJ1-1
v_call: TRBV29-1
clone_size: -
d_call: TRBD1
cdr3_nt: TGCAGCGTTCTGGGACAGGGCCCTGAAGCTTTCTTT
cdr3_aa: CSVLGQGPEAFF

j_call: TRBJ2-1
v_call: TRBV18
clone_size: -
d_call: TRBD2
cdr3_nt: TGTGCCAGCTCTCCTAGGGAGGGGAGCTCCTACAATGAGCAGTTCTTC
cdr3_aa: CASSPREGSSYNEQFF